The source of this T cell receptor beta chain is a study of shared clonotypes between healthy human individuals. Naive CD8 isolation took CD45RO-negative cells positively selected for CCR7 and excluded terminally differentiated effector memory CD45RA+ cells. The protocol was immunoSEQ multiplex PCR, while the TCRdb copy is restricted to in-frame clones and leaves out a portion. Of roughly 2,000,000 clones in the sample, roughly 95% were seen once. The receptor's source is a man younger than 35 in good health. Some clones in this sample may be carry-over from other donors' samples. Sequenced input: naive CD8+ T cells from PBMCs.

CDR3 region: CASSNRGSGNTIYF. The DNA of the CDR3 is TGTGCCAGCAGTAACAGGGGGTCTGGAAACACCATATATTTT. The chain links TRBV6-1 to TRBJ1-3; the match to TRBD1 covers 8 bases. CDR3 size: 14 residues. Germline V gene lookup returns CDR1 MNHNS and CDR2 SASEGT. J gave up 1 base and V 5 bases, and 1 base lay outside the gene matches.